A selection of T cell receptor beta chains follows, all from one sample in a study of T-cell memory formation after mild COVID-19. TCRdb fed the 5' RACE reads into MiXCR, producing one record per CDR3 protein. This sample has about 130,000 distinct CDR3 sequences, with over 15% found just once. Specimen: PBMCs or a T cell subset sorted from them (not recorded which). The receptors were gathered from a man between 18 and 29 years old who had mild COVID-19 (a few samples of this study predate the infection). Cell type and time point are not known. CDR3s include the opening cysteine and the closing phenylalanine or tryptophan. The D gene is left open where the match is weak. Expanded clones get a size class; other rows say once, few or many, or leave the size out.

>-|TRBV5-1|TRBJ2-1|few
TGCGCCAGCAGCCGCCCAGAGGCCGACAATGAGCAGTTCTTC
CASSRPEADNEQFF
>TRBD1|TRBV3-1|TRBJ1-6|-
TGTGCCAGCAGCCCGGGACAGGGGGCATCACCCCTCCACTTT
CASSPGQGASPLHF
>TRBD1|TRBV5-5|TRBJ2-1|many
TGTGCCAGCAGCTTGGGGACAGGGCCCCACAATGAGCAGTTCTTC
CASSLGTGPHNEQFF
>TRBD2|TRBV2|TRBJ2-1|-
TGTGCCAGCAGTTCCGTTAGCGGGAATGAGCAGTTCTTC
CASSSVSGNEQFF
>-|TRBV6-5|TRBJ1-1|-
TGTGCCAGCAGCTACTCGGACAACATGGGGACTGAAGCTTTCTTT
CASSYSDNMGTEAFF
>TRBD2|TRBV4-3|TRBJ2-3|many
TGCGCCAGCAGCCAAGATGGAGGCGGGGGGGCGCCTGGGAGCACAGATACGCAGTATTTT
CASSQDGGGGAPGSTDTQYF
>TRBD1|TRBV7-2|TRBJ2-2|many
TGTGCCAGCAGGACCGGGACAGGGAACACCGGGGAGCTGTTTTTT
CASRTGTGNTGELFF
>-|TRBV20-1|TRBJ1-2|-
TGCAGTGCTAGAGTGGGAGGGGGTAACTATGGCTACACCTTC
CSARVGGGNYGYTF
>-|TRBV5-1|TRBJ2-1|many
TGCGCCAGCAGCTTGGAGGGGGGCTCCCACAATGAGCAGTTCTTC
CASSLEGGSHNEQFF
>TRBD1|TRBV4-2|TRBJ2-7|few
TGTGCCAGCAGCCAAGTATCGGGACAGGGGAGATACGAGCAGTACTTC
CASSQVSGQGRYEQYF
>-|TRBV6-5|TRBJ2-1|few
TGTGCCAGCAGTCGGGGGCTCGGAGAGCAGTTCTTC
CASSRGLGEQFF
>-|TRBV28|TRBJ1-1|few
TGTGCCAGCAGTTTAGCTTGGTCTCTGGGGAACACTGAAGCTTTCTTT
CASSLAWSLGNTEAFF
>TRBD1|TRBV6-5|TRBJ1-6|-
TGTGCCAGCAGTTCACAGGGGGCTTCACCCCTCCACTTT
CASSSQGASPLHF
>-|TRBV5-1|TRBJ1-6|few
TGCGCCAGCACCCAAGGACAGTGGAATTCACCCCTCCACTTT
CASTQGQWNSPLHF
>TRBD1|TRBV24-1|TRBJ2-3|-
TGTGCCACCAGGGGGACAGGGAACACAGATACGCAGTATTTT
CATRGTGNTDTQYF
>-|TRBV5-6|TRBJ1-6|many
TGTGCCAGCACCGTCTGGAATTCACCCCTCCACTTT
CASTVWNSPLHF
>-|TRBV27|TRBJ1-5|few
TGTGCCAGCAGAAAGGGAGATAGCAATCAGCCCCAGCATTTT
CASRKGDSNQPQHF
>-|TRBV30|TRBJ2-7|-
TGTGCCTGGAGTGTGAGGTACGAGCAGTACTTC
CAWSVRYEQYF
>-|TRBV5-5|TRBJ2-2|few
TGTGCCAGCTGGCAAACCGCGAACACCGGGGAGCTGTTTTTT
CASWQTANTGELFF
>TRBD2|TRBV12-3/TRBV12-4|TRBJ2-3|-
TGTGCCAGCAGTTTTCGGGGCGGGGGGGCCAGGAGCACAGATACGCAGTATTTT
CASSFRGGGARSTDTQYF
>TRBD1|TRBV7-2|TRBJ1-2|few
TGTGCCAGCAGCTCCCAAGGCTCAATGACAGGGCCCGGCTACACCTTC
CASSSQGSMTGPGYTF
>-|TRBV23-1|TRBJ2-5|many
TGCGCCAGCAGTCAATCGGGGTTGGGGGAGACCCAGTACTTC
CASSQSGLGETQYF
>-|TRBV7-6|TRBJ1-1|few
TGTGCCAGCAGCGCGATAAACCGAGGGGAAGCTTTCTTT
CASSAINRGEAFF
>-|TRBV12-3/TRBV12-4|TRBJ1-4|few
TGTGCCAGCAGAGCCGCGGGGCAGGGGTGGGAAAAACTGTTTTTT
CASRAAGQGWEKLFF
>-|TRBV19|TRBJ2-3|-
TGTGCCAGTAGTATAGGGGATACGCAGTATTTT
CASSIGDTQYF
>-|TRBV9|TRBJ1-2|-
TGTGCCAGCAGCGTAGACAGCTATGGCTACACCTTC
CASSVDSYGYTF
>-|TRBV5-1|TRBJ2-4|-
TGCGCCAGCAGCCCCCGGGGGGCGGGTGCTGAATTAGCCAAAAACATTCAGTACTTC
CASSPRGAGAELAKNIQYF
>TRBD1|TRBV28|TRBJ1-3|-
TGTGCCAGCAGTTTACAGGGGGCGCGAAACACCATATATTTT
CASSLQGARNTIYF
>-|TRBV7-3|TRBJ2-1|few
TGTGCCAGCAGACCCGGGGGCTTGGACAATGAGCAGTTCTTC
CASRPGGLDNEQFF
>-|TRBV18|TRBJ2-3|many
TGTGCCAGCTCACCCCCGGGACAATCGTCAGGGGATACGCAGTATTTT
CASSPPGQSSGDTQYF
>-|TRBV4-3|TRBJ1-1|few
TGCGCCAGCAGCCAACTCCGCAGCCAGAACACTGAAGCTTTCTTT
CASSQLRSQNTEAFF
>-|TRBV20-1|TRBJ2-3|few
TGCAGTGCATCGGGACCACCGGGAGATACGCAGTATTTT
CSASGPPGDTQYF
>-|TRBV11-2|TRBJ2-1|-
TGTGCCAGCAGCTTACTCTCGGGGGCCACCTACAATGAGCAGTTCTTC
CASSLLSGATYNEQFF
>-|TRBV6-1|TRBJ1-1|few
TGTGCCAGCAGTGACAGACTAGCTTTCTTT
CASSDRLAFF
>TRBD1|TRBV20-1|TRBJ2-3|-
TGCAGTGCTAGAGATCACAGGGGAACAGATACGCAGTATTTT
CSARDHRGTDTQYF
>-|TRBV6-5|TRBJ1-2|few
TGTGCCAGCAGGAGGGACATGACGATTCATGGCTACACCTTC
CASRRDMTIHGYTF
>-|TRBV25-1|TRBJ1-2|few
TGTGCCAGCAAGCGGAATCACGGCTACACCTTC
CASKRNHGYTF
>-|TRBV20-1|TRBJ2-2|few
TGCAGTGCGATGACTAGTCACACCGGGGAGCTGTTTTTT
CSAMTSHTGELFF
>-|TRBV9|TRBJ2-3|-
TGTGCCAGCAGCGTAGGTGGTCGGTACTCTAGCACAGATACGCAGTATTTT
CASSVGGRYSSTDTQYF
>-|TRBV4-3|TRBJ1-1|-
TGCGCCAGCAGCCCCGATGCGAATGCTGAAGCTTTCTTT
CASSPDANAEAFF
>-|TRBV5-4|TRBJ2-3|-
TGTGCCAGCAGCTTGGCGGGGACTAGCACAGATACGCAGTATTTT
CASSLAGTSTDTQYF
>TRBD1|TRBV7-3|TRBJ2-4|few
TGTGCCAGCAGTGAGGGACAGGGAAACATTCAGTACTTC
CASSEGQGNIQYF
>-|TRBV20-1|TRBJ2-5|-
TGCAGTGCTAAGGAGACGGGAGCCCAGTACTTC
CSAKETGAQYF
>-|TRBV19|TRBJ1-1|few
TGTGCCAGTAGTACCATTGGGGCGGGGAACACTGAAGCTTTCTTT
CASSTIGAGNTEAFF
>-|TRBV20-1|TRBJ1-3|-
TGCAGTGCGTCCCCTTCTCACTCTGGAAACACCATATATTTT
CSASPSHSGNTIYF
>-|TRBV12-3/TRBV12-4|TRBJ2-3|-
TGTGCCAGCAGGAACCTCCCGGCAGATACGCAGTATTTT
CASRNLPADTQYF
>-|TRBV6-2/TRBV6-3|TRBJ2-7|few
TGTGCCAGCGAGCGCGGCTCCCCCTCCTACGAGCAGTACTTC
CASERGSPSYEQYF
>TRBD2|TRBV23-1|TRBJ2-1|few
TGCGCCAGCAGCCCGAGCGGGGGTGAGGACAATGAGCAGTTCTTC
CASSPSGGEDNEQFF
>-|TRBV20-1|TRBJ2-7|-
TGCAGTGCGGAATATAGGATTTCAAACTCCTACGAGCAGTACTTC
CSAEYRISNSYEQYF
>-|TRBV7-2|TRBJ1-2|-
TGTGCCAGCAGCTTCTCCAGGGTATATGGCTACACCTTC
CASSFSRVYGYTF
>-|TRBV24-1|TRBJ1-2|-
TGTGCCACCAGTGATTTCGGGCAGAGCTACACCTTC
CATSDFGQSYTF
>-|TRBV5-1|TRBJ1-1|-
TGCGCCAGCAGCCCCCGCGGGAGCATGAACACTGAAGCTTTCTTT
CASSPRGSMNTEAFF
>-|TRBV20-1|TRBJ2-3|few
TGCAGTGCTAGAGACAGGACCTCCGGTTTGGATACGCAGTATTTT
CSARDRTSGLDTQYF
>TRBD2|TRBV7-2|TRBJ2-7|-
TGTGCCAGCAGCCCACTAGCGGGGGGGCCAGTAGAGCAGTACTTC
CASSPLAGGPVEQYF
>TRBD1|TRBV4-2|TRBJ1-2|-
TGTGCCAGCAGTCCGGACAGGCTGTCTAACTATGGCTACACCTTC
CASSPDRLSNYGYTF
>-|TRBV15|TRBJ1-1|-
TGTGCCACCAGCTCAGTGGCGGGGACCACTGAAGCTTTCTTT
CATSSVAGTTEAFF
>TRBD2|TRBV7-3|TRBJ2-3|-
TGTGCCAGCAGCCCCGCGGGAGCTAGCACAGATACGCAGTATTTT
CASSPAGASTDTQYF
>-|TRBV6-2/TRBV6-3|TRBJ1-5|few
TGTGCCAGCACTCAAAGGGCAGGCAACAATCAGCCCCAGCATTTT
CASTQRAGNNQPQHF
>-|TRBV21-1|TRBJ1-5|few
TGTGCCAGCAGCAAAGAGGCCGGGCCTTGCGGCAATCAGCCCCAGCATTTT
CASSKEAGPCGNQPQHF